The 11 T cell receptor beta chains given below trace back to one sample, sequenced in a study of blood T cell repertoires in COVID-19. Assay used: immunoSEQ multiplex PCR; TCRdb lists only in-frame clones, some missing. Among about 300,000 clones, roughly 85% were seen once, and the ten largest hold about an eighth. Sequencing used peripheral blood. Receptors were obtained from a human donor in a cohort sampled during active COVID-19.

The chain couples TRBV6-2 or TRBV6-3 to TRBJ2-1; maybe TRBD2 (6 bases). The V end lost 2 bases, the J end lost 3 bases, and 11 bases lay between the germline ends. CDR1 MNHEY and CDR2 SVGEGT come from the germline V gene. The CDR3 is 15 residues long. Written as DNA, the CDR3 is TGTGCCAGCAGTTACCCCGGGACTGTCTACAATGAGCAGTTCTTC. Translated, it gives CASSYPGTVYNEQFF.

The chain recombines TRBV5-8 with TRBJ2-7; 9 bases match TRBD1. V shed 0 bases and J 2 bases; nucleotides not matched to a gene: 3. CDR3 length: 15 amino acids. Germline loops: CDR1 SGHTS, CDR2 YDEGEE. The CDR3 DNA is TGTGCCAGCAGCTTGGTGGGACAGGGTACCTACGAGCAGTACTTC. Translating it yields CASSLVGQGTYEQYF.

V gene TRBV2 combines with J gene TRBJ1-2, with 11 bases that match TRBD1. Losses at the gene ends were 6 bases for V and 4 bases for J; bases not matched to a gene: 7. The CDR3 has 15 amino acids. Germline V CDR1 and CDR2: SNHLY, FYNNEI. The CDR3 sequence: CASSRGTGGSYGYTF. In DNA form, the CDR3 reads TGTGCCAGCAGCCGGGGGACAGGGGGAAGCTATGGCTACACCTTC.

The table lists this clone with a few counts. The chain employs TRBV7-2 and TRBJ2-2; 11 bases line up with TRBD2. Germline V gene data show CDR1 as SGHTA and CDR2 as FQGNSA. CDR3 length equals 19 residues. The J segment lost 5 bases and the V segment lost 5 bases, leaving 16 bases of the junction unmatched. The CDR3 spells CASSKTGTSGPRRTGELFF. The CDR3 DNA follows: TGTGCCAGCAGCAAGACCGGGACTAGCGGCCCGAGGCGGACCGGGGAGCTGTTTTTT.

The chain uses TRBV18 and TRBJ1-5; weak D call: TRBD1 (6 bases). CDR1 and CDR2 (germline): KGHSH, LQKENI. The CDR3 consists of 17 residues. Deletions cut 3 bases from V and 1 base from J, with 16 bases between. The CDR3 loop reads CASSPLRSQGSNQPQHF. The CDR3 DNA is TGTGCCAGCTCACCGCTTCGGAGTCAGGGGAGCAATCAGCCCCAGCATTTT.

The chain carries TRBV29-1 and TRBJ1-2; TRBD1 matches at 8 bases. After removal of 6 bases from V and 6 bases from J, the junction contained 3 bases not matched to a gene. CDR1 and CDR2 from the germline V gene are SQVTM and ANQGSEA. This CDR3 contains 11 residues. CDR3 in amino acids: CSVRTGNGYTF. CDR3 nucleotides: TGCAGCGTCCGGACAGGGAATGGCTACACCTTC.

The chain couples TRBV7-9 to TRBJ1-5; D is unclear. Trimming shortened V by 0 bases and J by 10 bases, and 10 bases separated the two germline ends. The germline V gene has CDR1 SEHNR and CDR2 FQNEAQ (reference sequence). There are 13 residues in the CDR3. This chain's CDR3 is CASSLAGVRPQHF. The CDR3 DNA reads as TGTGCCAGCAGCTTAGCCGGGGTTCGCCCCCAGCATTTT.

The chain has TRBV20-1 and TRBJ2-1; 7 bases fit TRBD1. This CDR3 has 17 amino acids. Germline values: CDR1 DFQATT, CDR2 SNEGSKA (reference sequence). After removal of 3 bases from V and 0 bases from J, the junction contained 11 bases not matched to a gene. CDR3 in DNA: TGCAGTGCTAGTGACAACGGACAGGCGATCTCCTACAATGAGCAGTTCTTC. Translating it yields CSASDNGQAISYNEQFF.

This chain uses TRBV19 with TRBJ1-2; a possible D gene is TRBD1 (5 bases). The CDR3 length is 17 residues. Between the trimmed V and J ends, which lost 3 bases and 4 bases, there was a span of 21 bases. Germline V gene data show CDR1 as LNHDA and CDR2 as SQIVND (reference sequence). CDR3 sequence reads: CASSMTARQKPFYGYTF. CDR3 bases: TGTGCCAGTAGTATGACGGCCCGACAGAAGCCTTTCTATGGCTACACCTTC.

The CDR3 nucleotides are TGTGCCAGCAGTTTGTCTCTACCCCATCAGCCCCAGCATTTT. As protein: CASSLSLPHQPQHF. This chain links TRBV28 with TRBJ1-5; D is undetermined. The germline CDR1 and CDR2 sequences are MDHEN and SYDVKM. Trimming left V 3 bases short and J 5 bases short, with 11 bases between. This CDR3 has 14 amino acids. The complete variable domain, with remaining parts taken from reference TRBV28 and TRBJ1-5, reads DVKVTQSSRYLVKRTGEKVFLECVQDMDHENMFWYRQDPGLGLRLIYFSYDVKMKEKGDIPEGYSVSREKKERFSLILESASTNQTSMYLCASSLSLPHQPQHFGDGTRLSIL.

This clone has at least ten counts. The CDR3 sequence: CALQREPPYEQYF. The CDR3 DNA is TGTGCCTTGCAGCGGGAGCCACCCTACGAGCAGTACTTC. V usage is TRBV30 and J usage is TRBJ2-7; 8 bases fit TRBD2. Germline-derived CDR1 and CDR2 are GTSNPN and SVGIG (reference sequence). V gave up 7 bases and J gave up 2 bases; unmatched junction bases: 7. There are 13 residues in the CDR3.